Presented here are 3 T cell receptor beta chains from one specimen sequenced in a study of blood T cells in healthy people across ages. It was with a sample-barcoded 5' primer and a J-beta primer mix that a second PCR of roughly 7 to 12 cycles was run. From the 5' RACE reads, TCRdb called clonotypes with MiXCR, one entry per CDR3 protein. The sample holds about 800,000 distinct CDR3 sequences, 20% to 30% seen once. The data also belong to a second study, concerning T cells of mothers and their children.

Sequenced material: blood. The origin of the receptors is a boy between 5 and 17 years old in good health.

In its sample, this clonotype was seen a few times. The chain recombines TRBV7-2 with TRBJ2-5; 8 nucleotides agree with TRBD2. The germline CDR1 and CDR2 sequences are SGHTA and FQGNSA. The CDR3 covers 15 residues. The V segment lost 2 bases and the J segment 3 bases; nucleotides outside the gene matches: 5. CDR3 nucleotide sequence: TGTGCCAGCAGCTTATGGGGGCGGGAGGAAGAGACCCAGTACTTC. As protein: CASSLWGREEETQYF.

The CDR3 sequence is CASSQEGTPDSYEQYF. CDR3 bases: TGCGCCAGCAGCCAAGAAGGGACGCCTGACTCCTACGAGCAGTACTTC. The chain combines TRBV4-1 with TRBJ2-7; perhaps D is TRBD1 or TRBD2 (5 bases each). This CDR3 has 16 residues. Trimming stripped 0 bases from V and 0 bases from J, with 12 bases between. From germline, CDR1 is MGHRA and CDR2 YSYEKL.

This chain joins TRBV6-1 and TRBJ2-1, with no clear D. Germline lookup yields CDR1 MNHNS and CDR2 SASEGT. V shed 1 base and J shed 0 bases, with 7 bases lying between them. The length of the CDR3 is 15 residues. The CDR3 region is CASSEVAGSYNEQFF. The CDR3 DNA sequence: TGTGCCAGCAGTGAAGTGGCCGGCTCCTACAATGAGCAGTTCTTC.